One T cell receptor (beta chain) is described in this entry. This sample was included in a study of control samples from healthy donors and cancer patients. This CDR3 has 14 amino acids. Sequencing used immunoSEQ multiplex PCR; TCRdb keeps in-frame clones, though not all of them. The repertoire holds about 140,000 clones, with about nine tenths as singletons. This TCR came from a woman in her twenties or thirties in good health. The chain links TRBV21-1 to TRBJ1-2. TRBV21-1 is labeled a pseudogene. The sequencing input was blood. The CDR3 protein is CASSPRRGAYGYTF. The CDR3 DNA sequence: TGTGCCAGCAGCCCCCGAAGAGGGGCCTATGGCTACACCTTC.